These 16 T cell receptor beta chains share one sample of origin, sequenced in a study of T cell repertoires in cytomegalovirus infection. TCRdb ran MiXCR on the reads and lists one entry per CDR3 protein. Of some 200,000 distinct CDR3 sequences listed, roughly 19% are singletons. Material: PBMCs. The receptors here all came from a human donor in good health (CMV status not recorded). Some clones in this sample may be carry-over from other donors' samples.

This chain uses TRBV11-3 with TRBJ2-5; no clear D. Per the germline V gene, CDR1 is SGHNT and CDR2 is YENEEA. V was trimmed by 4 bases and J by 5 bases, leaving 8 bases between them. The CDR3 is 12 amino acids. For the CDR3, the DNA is TGTGCCAGCAGCTCCGACTGGGAGACCCAGTACTTC. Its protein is CASSSDWETQYF.

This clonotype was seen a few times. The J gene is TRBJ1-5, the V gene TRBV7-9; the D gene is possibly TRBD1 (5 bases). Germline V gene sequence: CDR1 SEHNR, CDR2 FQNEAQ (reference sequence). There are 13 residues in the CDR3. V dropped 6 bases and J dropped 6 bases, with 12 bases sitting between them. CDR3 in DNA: TGTGCCAGCAGGGGGGGTGGGGGTCAGCCCCAGCATTTT. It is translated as CASRGGGGQPQHF.

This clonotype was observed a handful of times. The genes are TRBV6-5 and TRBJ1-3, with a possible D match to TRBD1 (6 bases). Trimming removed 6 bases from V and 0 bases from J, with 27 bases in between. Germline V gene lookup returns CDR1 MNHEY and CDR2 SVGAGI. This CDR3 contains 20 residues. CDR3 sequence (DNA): TGTGCCAGCAGCAGAGCCAGGGGACGCTTAAAAGAAAGCTCTGGAAACACCATATATTTT. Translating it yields CASSRARGRLKESSGNTIYF.

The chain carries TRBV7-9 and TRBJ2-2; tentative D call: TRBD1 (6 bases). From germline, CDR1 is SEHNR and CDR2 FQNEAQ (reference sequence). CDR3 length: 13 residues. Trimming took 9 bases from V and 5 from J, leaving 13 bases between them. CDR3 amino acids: CASFLGTTGELFF. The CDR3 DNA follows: TGTGCCAGTTTCCTTGGGACAACCGGGGAGCTGTTTTTT.

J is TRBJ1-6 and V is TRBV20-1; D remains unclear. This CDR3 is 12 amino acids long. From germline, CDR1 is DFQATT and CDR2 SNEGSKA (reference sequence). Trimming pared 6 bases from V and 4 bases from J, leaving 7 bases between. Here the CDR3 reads CSAGRYNSPLHF. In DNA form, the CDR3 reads TGCAGTGCCGGACGGTATAATTCACCCCTCCACTTT.

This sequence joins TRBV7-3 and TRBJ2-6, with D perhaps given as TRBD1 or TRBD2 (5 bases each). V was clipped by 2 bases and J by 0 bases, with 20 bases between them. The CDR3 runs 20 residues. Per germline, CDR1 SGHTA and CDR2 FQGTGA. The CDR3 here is CASSLLRGLPDRSGANVLTF. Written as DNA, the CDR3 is TGTGCCAGCAGCTTATTACGGGGCTTGCCCGATCGCTCTGGGGCCAACGTCCTGACTTTC.

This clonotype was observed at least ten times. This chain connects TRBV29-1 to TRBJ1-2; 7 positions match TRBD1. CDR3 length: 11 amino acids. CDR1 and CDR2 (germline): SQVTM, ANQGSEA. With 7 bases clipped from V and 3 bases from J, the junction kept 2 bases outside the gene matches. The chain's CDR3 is CSAQGDYGYTF. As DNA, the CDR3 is TGCAGCGCCCAGGGGGACTATGGCTACACCTTC.

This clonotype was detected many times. The CDR3 loop reads CASSLEGLDTQYF. CDR3 in DNA: TGTGCCAGCAGCTTAGAGGGTTTGGATACGCAGTATTTT. The chain recombines TRBV7-2 with TRBJ2-3; D not certain. The CDR3 runs 13 residues. Germline assignment: CDR1 SGHTA and CDR2 FQGNSA. Trimming left V 1 base short and J 6 bases short, with 8 bases between.

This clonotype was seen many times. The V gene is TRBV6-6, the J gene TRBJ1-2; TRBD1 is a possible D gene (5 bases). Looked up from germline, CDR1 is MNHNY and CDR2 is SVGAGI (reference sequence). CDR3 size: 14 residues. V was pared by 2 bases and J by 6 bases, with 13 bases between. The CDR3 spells CASSYISGIDGYTF. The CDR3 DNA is TGTGCCAGCAGTTACATCTCAGGGATCGATGGCTACACCTTC.

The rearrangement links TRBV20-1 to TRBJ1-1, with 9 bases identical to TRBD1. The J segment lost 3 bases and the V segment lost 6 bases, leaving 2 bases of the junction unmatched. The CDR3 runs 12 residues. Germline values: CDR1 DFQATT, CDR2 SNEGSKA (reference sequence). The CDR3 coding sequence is TGCAGTGCCCGGACAGGGGACACTGAAGCTTTCTTT. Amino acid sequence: CSARTGDTEAFF.

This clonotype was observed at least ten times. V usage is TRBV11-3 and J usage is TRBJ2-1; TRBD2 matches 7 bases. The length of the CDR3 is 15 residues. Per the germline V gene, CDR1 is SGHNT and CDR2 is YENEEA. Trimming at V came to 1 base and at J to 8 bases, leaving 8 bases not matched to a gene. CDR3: CASSLVGGSRYEQFF. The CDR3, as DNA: TGTGCCAGCAGCTTAGTTGGCGGGAGTAGGTATGAGCAGTTCTTC. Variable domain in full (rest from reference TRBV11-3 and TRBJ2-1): EAGVVQSPRYKIIEKKQPVAFWCNPISGHNTLYWYLQNLGQGPELLIRYENEEAVDDSQLPKDRFSAERLKGVDSTLKIQPAELGDSAVYLCASSLVGGSRYEQFFGPGTRLTVL.

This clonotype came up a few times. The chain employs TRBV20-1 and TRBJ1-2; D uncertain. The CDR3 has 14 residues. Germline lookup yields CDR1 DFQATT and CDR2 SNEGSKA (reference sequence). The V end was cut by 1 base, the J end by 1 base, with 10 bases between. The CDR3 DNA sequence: TGCAGTGCTAGAGGACGGGGAGATAACTATGGCTACACCTTC. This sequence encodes CSARGRGDNYGYTF.

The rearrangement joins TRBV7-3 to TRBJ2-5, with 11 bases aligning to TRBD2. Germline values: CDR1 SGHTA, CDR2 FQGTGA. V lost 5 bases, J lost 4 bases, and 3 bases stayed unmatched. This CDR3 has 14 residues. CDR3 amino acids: CASSVAGGLETQYF. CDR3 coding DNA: TGTGCCAGCAGCGTAGCGGGGGGGCTAGAGACCCAGTACTTC.

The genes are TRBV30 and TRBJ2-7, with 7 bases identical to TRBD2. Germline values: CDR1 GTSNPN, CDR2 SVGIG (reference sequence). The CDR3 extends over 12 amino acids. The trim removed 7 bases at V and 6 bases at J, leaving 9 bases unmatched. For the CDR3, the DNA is TGTGCCTCAGCGGGACTCGGCGGCGAGCAGTACTTC. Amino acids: CASAGLGGEQYF.

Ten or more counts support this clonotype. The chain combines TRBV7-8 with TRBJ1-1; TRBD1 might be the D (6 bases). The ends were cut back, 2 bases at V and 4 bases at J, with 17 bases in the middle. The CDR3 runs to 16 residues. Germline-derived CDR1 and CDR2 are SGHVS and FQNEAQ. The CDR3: CASSLTRSRGLTEAFF. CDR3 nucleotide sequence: TGTGCCAGCAGCTTAACGCGTAGTCGGGGGCTCACTGAAGCTTTCTTT. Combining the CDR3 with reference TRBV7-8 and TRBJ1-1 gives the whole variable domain GAGVSQSPRYKVAKRGQDVALRCDPISGHVSLFWYQQALGQGPEFLTYFQNEAQLDKSGLPSDRFFAERPEGSVSTLKIQRTQQEDSAVYLCASSLTRSRGLTEAFFGQGTRLTVV.

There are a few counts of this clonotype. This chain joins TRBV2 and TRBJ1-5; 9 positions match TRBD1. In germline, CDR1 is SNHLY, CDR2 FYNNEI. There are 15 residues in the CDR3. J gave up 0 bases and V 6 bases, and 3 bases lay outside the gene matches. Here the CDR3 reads CASRMTGGSNQPQHF. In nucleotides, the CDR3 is TGTGCCAGCAGGATGACAGGGGGTAGCAATCAGCCCCAGCATTTT. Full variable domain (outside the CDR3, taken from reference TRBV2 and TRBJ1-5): EPEVTQTPSHQVTQMGQEVILRCVPISNHLYFYWYRQILGQKVEFLVSFYNNEISEKSEIFDDQFSVERPDGSNFTLKIRSTKLEDSAMYFCASRMTGGSNQPQHFGDGTRLSIL.